This T cell receptor (beta chain) stems from a study of PD-1 blockade in classical Hodgkin lymphoma. Study summary: The study gave patients nivolumab 3 mg/kg intravenously every 2 weeks.

General study points: Patients with a complete response exhibited baseline diversity comparable to newly diagnosed patients.

The data were produced by immunoSEQ multiplex PCR, yet TCRdb's version contains in-frame clones alone and is incomplete. The sample has roughly 100,000 clones; more than 70% are singletons. V lost 3 bases, J lost 7 bases, and 24 bases lay in between. The V gene's germline CDR1 is GTSNPN and CDR2 SVGIG (reference sequence). This CDR3 is 16 amino acids long. Time point indicated: cycle 4 day 1 (C4D1), after 6 weeks of nivolumab. All trial patients relapsed after autologous stem cell transplantation. Comments on this clone: Its target is unknown.

Here the sequenced sample was peripheral blood mononuclear cells (PBMCs), taken before the fourth cycle of nivolumab. This clonotype was sampled from a human donor with classical Hodgkin lymphoma. The V call is TRBV30, the J call TRBJ1-2, with D possibly matching TRBD1 (6 bases). DNA for the CDR3: TGTGCCTGGAGCGCCGTGCCCTACAGGGTTCGGGGTGGCTACACCTTC. Encoded protein: CAWSAVPYRVRGGYTF.